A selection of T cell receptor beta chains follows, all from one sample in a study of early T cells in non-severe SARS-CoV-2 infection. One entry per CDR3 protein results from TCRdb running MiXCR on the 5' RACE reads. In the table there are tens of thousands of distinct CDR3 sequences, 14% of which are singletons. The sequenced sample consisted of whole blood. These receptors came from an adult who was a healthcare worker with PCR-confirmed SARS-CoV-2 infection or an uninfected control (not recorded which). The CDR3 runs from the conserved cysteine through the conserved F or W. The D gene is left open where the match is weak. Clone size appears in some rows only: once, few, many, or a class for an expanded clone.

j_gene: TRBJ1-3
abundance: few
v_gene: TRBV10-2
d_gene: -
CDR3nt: TGCGCCAGCACTCCTTACCAACTGCAGGGGCAGAGCTCTGGAAACACCATATATTTT
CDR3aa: CASTPYQLQGQSSGNTIYF

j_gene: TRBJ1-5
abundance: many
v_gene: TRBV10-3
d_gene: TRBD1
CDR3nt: TGTGCCATCAGTGAGACCAGTGGGACAGGGGGCAATCAGCCCCAGCATTTT
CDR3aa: CAISETSGTGGNQPQHF

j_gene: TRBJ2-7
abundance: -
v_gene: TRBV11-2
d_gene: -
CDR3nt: TGTGCCAGCAGCTTAGACCGGGACATCGAGCAGTACTTC
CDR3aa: CASSLDRDIEQYF

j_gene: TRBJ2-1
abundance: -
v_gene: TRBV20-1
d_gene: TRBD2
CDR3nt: TGCAGTGCTAAGCGGGGAACGTACAATGAGCAGTTCTTC
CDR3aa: CSAKRGTYNEQFF

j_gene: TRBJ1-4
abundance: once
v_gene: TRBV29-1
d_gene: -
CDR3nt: TGCAGCGTTGAATTAGGCGAAAAACTGTTTTTT
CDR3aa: CSVELGEKLFF

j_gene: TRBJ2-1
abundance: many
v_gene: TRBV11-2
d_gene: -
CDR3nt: TGTGCCAGCAGCCCTCTCGGAGACAGTCTCTACAATGAGCAGTTCTTC
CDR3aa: CASSPLGDSLYNEQFF

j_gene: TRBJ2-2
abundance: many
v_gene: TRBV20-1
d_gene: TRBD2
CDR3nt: TGCAGTGCTCAAGCCGGGACTAGCGAGGCCGGGGAGCTGTTTTTT
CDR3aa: CSAQAGTSEAGELFF

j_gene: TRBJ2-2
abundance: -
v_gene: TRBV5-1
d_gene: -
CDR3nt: TGCGCCAGCACCGGGACCACGAACACCGGGGAGCTGTTTTTT
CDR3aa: CASTGTTNTGELFF

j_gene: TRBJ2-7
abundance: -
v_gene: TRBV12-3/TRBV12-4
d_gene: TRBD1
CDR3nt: TGTGCCAGCAGTCCCAAACCACTGACAGGGTCCTTCCAGTACTTC
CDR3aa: CASSPKPLTGSFQYF

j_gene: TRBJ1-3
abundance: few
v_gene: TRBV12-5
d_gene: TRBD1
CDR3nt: TGTGCTAGTGGTTCCGGGACAGGAGATCGAAACACCATATATTTT
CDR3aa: CASGSGTGDRNTIYF

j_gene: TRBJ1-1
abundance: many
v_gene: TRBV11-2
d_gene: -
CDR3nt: TGTGCCAGCAGCTTAGCGGCCCTCCAGGGGAGGACTGAAGCTTTCTTT
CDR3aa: CASSLAALQGRTEAFF

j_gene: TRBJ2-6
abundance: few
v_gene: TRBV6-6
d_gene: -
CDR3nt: TGTGCCAGCAATGCAGGACTGAGTTCTGGGGCCAACGTCCTGACTTTC
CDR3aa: CASNAGLSSGANVLTF

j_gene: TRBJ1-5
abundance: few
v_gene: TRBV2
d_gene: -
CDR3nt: TGTGCCAGCAGTGGCCCGGGCTTGGGCAATCAGCCCCAGCATTTT
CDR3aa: CASSGPGLGNQPQHF

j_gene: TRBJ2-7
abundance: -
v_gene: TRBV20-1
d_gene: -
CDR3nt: TGCAGTGCGCCGGGGGCCCCGGGACCCTACGAGCAGTACTTC
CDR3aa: CSAPGAPGPYEQYF

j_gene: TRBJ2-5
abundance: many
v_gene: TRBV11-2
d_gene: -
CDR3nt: TGTGCCAGCAGCCGGGGTGCAGCCCAAGAGACCCAGTACTTC
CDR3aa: CASSRGAAQETQYF

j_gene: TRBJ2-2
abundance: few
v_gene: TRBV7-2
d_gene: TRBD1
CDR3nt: TGTGCCAGCAGCTTAGCCCCTGGACAGGGGAATGCCGGGGAGCTGTTTTTT
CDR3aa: CASSLAPGQGNAGELFF

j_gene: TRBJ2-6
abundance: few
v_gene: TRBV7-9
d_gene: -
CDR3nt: TGTGCCAGCAGCTTGGGGTACGGGGCCAACGTCCTGACTTTC
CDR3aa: CASSLGYGANVLTF

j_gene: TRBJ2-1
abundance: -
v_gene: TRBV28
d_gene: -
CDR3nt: TGTGCCAGCAGCATCCCTGCGGACGGAGGCAATGAGCAGTTCTTC
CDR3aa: CASSIPADGGNEQFF

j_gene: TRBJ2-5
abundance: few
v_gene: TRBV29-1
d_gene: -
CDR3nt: TGCAGCGTTGACATACCCGGGCAAGAGACCCAGTACTTC
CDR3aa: CSVDIPGQETQYF

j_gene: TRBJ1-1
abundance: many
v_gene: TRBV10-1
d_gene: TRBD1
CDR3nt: TGCGCCAGCAGCGATAGTATGTGGCAGGGGGCGAAAACGTGGACTGAAGCTTTCTTT
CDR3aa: CASSDSMWQGAKTWTEAFF

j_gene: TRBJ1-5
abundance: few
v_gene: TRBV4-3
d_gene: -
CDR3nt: TGCGCCAGCAGCCAAGAAAGGGGAAGTAATCAGCCCCAGCATTTT
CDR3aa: CASSQERGSNQPQHF

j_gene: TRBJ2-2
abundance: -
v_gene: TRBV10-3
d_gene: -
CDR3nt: TGTGCCAGCCACTATCCGGGGAAGAACACCGGGGAGCTGTTTTTT
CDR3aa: CASHYPGKNTGELFF

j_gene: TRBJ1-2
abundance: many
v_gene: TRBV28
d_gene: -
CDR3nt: TGTGCCAGCAGTTCTAATTACCAAGCTAACTATGGCTACACCTTC
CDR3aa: CASSSNYQANYGYTF

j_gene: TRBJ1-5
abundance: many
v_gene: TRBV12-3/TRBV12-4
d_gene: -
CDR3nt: TGTGCCAGCAGGCCGGACAGTAATCAGCCCCAGCATTTT
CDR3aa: CASRPDSNQPQHF

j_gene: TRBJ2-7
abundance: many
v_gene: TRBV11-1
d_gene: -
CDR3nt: TGTGCCAGCAGCTTAGCAGCACCGGGAGCCTACGAGCAGTACTTC
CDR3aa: CASSLAAPGAYEQYF

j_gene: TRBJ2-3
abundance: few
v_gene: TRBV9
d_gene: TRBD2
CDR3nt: TGTGCCAGCAGCGTGCTAGCGGGGGGCACAGATACGCAGTATTTT
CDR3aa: CASSVLAGGTDTQYF

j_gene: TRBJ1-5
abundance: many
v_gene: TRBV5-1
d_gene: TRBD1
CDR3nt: TGCGCCAGCAGCTGGACAGGGGGCAATCAGCCCCAGCATTTT
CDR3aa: CASSWTGGNQPQHF

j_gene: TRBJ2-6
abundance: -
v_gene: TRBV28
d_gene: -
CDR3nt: TGTGCCACCGGATGGGTCTCTGGGGCCAACGTCCTGACTTTC
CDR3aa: CATGWVSGANVLTF

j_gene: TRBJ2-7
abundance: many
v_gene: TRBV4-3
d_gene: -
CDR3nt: TGCGCCAGCAGTTCCGCGGTTAGCGCCTCTGACGAGCAGTACTTC
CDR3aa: CASSSAVSASDEQYF

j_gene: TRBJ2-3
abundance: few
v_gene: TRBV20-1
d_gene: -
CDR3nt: TGCAGTGCTCTCTTATACAGGGTAGGCACAGATACGCAGTATTTT
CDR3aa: CSALLYRVGTDTQYF

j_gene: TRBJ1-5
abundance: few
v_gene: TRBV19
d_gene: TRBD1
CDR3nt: TGTGCCAGTAGTGGACAGGGGGCAGGTCAGCCCCAGCATTTT
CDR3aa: CASSGQGAGQPQHF

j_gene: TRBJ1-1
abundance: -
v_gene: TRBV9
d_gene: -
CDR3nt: TGTGCCAGCAGCCGGGGGGGCCCCAGCACTGAAGCTTTCTTT
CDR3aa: CASSRGGPSTEAFF

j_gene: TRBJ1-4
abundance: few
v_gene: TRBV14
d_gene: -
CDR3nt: TGTGCCAGCAGCCGAAACAGAAATGAAAAACTGTTTTTT
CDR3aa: CASSRNRNEKLFF

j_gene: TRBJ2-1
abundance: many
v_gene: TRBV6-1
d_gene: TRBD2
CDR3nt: TGTGCCAGCAGTGAAGAGCGGGGTAGGCACAATGAGCAGTTCTTC
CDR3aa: CASSEERGRHNEQFF

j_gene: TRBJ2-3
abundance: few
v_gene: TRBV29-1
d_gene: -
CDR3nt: TGCTTCGTTGGCACAGATACGCAGTATTTT
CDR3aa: CFVGTDTQYF

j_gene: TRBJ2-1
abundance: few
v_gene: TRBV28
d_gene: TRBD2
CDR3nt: TGTGCCAGCCTACGAGTTAGCGGGGGGGCCCTTTTCTCCTACAATGAGCAGTTCTTC
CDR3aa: CASLRVSGGALFSYNEQFF

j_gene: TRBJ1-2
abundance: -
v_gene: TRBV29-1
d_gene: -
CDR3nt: TGCAGCGTTGATGGAGAGTTTAACTATGGCTACACCTTC
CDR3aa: CSVDGEFNYGYTF

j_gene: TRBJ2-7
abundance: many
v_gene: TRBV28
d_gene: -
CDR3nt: TGTGCCAGCAGTTTGACGGGGGCCAGGGAGCAGTACTTC
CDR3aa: CASSLTGAREQYF

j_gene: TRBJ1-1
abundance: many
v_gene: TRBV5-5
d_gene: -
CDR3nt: TGTGCCAGCAGCTTCCAGACAGGGAACACTGAAGCTTTCTTT
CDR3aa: CASSFQTGNTEAFF

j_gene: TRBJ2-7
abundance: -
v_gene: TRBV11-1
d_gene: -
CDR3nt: TGTGCCAGCACACAGAGCGACGAGCAGTACTTC
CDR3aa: CASTQSDEQYF

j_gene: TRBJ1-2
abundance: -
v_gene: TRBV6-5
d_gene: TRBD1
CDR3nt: TGTGCCAGCAGTATACAGGGGTCCGACTATGGCTACACCTTC
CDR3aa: CASSIQGSDYGYTF

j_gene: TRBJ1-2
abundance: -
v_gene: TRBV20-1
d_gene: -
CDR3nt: TGCAGTGCTTTCCCGATTACAGGGTGGGGCTACACCTTC
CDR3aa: CSAFPITGWGYTF

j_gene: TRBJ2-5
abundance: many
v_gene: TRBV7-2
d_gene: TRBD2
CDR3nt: TGTGCCAGCAGCTTAACAGCTAGCGGGGTAGGAGAGACCCAGTACTTC
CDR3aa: CASSLTASGVGETQYF

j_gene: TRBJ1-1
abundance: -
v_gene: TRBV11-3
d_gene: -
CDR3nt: TGTGCCAGCAGCTTAGGCTCCGGATACGATTACACTGAAGCTTTCTTT
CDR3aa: CASSLGSGYDYTEAFF

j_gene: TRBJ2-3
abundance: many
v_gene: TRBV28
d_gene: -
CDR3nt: TGTGCCAGCAGTTTCGACAGGTCGACTAGCACAGATACGCAGTATTTT
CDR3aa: CASSFDRSTSTDTQYF

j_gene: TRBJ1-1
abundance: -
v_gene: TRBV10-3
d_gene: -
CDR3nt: TGTGCCATCAGTGAGTCGACAAGCGCTGAAGCTTTCTTT
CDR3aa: CAISESTSAEAFF